This TCR beta chain was found in a study of OX40 agonist ivuxolimab in advanced cancers. For the study at large: Dose-escalation cases comprised hepatocellular carcinoma, melanoma, renal cell or head and neck cancer. Findings of the study overall: The study did not work out the antigen specificity of the expanded peripheral T cells. Relative to CD4+ cells, CD8+ T cells on average had more expanded clones.

With autoimmune disease history or systemic immunosuppression, patients were excluded. This table comes from immunoSEQ multiplex PCR, and its TCRdb copy is limited to in-frame clones, with some not included. This sample has tens of thousands of clones, with about 87% found just once. The junction had 9 bases not matched to a gene; V was cut back by 8 bases and J by 8 bases. The germline CDR1 and CDR2 sequences are LGHNT and FRNRAP. The CDR3 covers 14 residues. Of note for this clone: Its antigen is not identified.

The chain uses TRBV12-5 and TRBJ2-2; 9 positions agree with TRBD2. Source: CD4+ or CD8+ T cells sorted from blood, taken in a trial of the OX40 agonist ivuxolimab. This clonotype originated in an adult with an advanced solid tumor such as melanoma, head and neck, liver or kidney cancer. For the CDR3, the DNA is TGTGCTAGTTCTGGTAGCGGGAGTCTTGGGGAGCTGTTTTTT. Its protein product is CASSGSGSLGELFF.